This record concerns one T cell receptor beta chain sequence. Germline CDR1 is LGHNA and CDR2 is YNFKEQ. V was clipped by 0 bases and J by 4 bases; unmatched bases: 9. This CDR3 spans 19 amino acids. This sample was included in a study of T cell responses to AZD1222 COVID-19 vaccine. Data came from immunoSEQ multiplex PCR; TCRdb stores just in-frame clones and leaves some out. The table lists fewer than 110,000 clones, around nine tenths of them singletons, with roughly a fifth in the top ten. The sequence derives from an adult in good health. The chain recombines TRBV4-2 with TRBJ2-2; 12 positions match TRBD2. The sample in question was peripheral blood, obtained on day 0 of AZD1222 vaccination. The CDR3 is CASSQDRSLAGGPTGELFF. CDR3 bases: TGTGCCAGCAGCCAAGATCGGTCACTAGCGGGGGGACCCACCGGGGAGCTGTTTTTT.